The 7 T cell receptor beta chains presented below share a single source sample, sequenced in a study of CD8 T cells in ankylosing spondylitis. TCRdb itself ran the 5' RACE reads through MiXCR, one entry per CDR3 protein. The sample lists around 130,000 distinct CDR3 sequences; roughly a tenth were seen once. Sequencing was performed on blood, either unsorted or a sorted T cell fraction (not recorded which). Receptors originate from a male donor with ankylosing spondylitis or in good health (not recorded which).

This clonotype has at least ten counts. The rearrangement joins TRBV4-1 to TRBJ1-3; D is unresolved. Between the trimmed V and J ends, which lost 0 bases and 2 bases, there was a span of 8 bases. The CDR3 runs 15 residues. Germline V lookup: CDR1 MGHRA, CDR2 YSYEKL. The CDR3 DNA follows: TGCGCCAGCAGCCAAGAAGGTCATACTGGAAACACCATATATTTT. This sequence encodes CASSQEGHTGNTIYF.

This clonotype was recorded many times. This chain connects TRBV4-3 to TRBJ2-6; the D gene is possibly TRBD2 (6 bases). There are 16 residues in the CDR3. Trimming took off 4 bases at V and 4 bases at J, with 14 bases between the two ends. Per the germline V gene, CDR1 is LGHNA and CDR2 is YSLEER. CDR3 amino acids: CASSLWAGKGANVLTF. For the CDR3, the DNA is TGCGCCAGCAGCCTCTGGGCGGGGAAGGGGGCCAACGTCCTGACTTTC.

Many counts were recorded for this clonotype. This chain uses TRBV7-9 with TRBJ2-5; 7 bases map to TRBD1. The CDR3 spans 16 residues. CDR1 is SEHNR and CDR2 is FQNEAQ in the germline V gene (reference sequence). Unmatched junction bases numbered 8, after V lost 2 bases and J lost 2 bases. CDR3 loop: CASSLPMTGTQETQYF. In DNA form, the CDR3 reads TGTGCCAGCAGCTTACCCATGACAGGGACGCAAGAGACCCAGTACTTC.

This clonotype showed up many times. The gene calls are TRBV11-2 and TRBJ2-5; 9 nucleotides match TRBD1. Germline CDR1 and CDR2: SGHAT and FQNNGV. V was pared by 5 bases and J by 3 bases, with 16 bases of the junction left unmatched. This CDR3 has 18 residues. The CDR3 is CASSHRSRTGVWEETQYF. For the CDR3, the DNA is TGTGCCAGCAGCCATAGAAGTAGGACAGGGGTTTGGGAAGAGACCCAGTACTTC.

The chain combines TRBV5-1 with TRBJ2-1; either TRBD1 or TRBD2 may supply D (5 bases each). Germline V lookup: CDR1 SGHRS, CDR2 YFSETQ. The ends were cut back, 1 base at V and 6 bases at J, with 14 bases in the middle. The CDR3 extends over 15 amino acids. The CDR3: CASSLTGDLRNEQFF. DNA of the CDR3: TGCGCCAGCAGCTTGACTGGGGACCTACGCAATGAGCAGTTCTTC. Complete variable domain (other parts from reference TRBV5-1 and TRBJ2-1): KAGVTQTPRYLIKTRGQQVTLSCSPISGHRSVSWYQQTPGQGLQFLFEYFSETQRNKGNFPGRFSGRQFSNSRSEMNVSTLELGDSALYLCASSLTGDLRNEQFFGPGTRLTVL.

This clonotype was observed at least ten times. The chain has TRBV20-1 and TRBJ2-1, with D possibly matching TRBD2 (6 bases). The CDR3 is 16 residues long. Germline values: CDR1 DFQATT, CDR2 SNEGSKA (reference sequence). V was clipped by 6 bases and J by 8 bases, with 26 bases between them. The CDR3 coding sequence is TGCAGTGCCGAAGTGTTGGCGGGAAACCCCGGGGATGAGCAGTTCTTC. It encodes CSAEVLAGNPGDEQFF.

This clonotype was observed many times. The rearrangement links TRBV29-1 to TRBJ2-1, with D uncertain. Trimming took 7 bases from V and 4 from J, leaving 5 bases between them. Germline CDR1 and CDR2: SQVTM and ANQGSEA. This CDR3 has 10 amino acids. The CDR3, as DNA: TGCAGCGGGGCTTACAATGAGCAGTTCTTC. Amino acids: CSGAYNEQFF.